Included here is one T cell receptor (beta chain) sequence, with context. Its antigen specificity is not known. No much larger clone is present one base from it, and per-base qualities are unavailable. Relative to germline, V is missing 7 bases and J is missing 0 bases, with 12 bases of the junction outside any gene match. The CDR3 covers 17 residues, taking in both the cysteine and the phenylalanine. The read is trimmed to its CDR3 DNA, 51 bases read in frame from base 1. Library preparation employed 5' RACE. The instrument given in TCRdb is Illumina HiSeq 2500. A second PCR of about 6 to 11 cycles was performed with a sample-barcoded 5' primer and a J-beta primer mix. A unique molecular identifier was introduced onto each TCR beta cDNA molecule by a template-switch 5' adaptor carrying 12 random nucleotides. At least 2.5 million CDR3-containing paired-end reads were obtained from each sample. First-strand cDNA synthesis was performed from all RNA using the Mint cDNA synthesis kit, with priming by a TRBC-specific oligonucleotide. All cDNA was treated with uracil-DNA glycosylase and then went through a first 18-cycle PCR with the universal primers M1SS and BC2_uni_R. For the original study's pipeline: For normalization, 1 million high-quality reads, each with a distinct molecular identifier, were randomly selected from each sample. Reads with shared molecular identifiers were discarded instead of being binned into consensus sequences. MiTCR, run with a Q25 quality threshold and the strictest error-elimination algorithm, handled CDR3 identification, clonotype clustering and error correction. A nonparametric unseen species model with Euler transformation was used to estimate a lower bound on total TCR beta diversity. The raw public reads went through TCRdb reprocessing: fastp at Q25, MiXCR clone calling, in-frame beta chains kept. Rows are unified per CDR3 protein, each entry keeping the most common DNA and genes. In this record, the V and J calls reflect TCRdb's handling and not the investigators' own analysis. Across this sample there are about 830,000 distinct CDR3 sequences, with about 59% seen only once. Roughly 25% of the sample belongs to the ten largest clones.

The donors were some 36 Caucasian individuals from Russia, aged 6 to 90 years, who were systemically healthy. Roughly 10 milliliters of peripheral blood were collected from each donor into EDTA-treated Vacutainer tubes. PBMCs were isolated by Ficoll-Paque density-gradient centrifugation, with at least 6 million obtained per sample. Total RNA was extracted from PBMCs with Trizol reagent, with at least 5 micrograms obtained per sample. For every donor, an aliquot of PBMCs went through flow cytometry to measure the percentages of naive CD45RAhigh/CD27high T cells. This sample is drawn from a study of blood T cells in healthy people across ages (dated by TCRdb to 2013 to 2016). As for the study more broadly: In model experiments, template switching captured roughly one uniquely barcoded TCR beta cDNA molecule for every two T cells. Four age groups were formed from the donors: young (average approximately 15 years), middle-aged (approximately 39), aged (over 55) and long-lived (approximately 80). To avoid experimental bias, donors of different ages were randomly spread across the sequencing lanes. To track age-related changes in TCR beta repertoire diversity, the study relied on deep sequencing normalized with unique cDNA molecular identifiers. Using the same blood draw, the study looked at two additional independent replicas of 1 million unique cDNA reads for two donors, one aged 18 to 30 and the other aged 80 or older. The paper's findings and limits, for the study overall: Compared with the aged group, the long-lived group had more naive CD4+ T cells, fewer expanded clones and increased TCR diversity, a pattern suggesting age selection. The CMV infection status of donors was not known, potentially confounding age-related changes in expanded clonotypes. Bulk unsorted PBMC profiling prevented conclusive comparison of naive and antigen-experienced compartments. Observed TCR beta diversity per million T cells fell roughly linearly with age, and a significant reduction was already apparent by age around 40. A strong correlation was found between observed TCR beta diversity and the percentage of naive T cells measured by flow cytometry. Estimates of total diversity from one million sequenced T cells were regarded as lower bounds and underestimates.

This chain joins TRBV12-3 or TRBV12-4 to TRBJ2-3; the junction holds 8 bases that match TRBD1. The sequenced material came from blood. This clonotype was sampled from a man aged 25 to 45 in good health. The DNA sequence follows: TGTGCCAGCACCACTCTGACAGGGGCCTATAGCACAGATACGCAGTATTTT. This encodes CASTTLTGAYSTDTQYF.